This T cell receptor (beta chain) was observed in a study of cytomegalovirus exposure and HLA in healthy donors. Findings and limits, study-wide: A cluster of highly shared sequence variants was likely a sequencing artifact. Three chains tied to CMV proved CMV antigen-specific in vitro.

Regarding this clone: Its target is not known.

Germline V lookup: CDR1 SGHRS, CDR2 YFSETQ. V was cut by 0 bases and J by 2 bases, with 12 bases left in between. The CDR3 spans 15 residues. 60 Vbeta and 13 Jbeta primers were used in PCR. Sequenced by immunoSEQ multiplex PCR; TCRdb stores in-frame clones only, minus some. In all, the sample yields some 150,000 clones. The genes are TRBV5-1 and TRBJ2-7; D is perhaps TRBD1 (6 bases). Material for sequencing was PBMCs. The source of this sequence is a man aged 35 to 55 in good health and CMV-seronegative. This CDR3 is CASSLGPRTAYEQYF. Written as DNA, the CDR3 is TGCGCCAGCAGCTTGGGTCCGAGGACAGCCTACGAGCAGTACTTC.